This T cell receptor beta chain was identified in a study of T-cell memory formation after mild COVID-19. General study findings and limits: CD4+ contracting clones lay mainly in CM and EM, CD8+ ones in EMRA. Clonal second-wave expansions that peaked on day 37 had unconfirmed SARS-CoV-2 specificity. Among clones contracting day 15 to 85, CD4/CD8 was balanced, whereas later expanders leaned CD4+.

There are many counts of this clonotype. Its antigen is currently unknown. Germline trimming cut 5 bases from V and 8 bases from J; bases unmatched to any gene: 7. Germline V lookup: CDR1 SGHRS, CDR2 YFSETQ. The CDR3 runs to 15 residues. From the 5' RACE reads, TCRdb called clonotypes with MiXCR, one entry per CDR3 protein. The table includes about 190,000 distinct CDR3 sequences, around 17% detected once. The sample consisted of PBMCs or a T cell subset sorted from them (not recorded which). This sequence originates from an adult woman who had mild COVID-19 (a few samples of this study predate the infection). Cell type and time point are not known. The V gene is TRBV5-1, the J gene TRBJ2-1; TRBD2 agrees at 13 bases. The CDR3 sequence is CASRVGLAGVDEQFF. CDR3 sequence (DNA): TGCGCCAGCAGGGTAGGACTAGCGGGAGTCGATGAGCAGTTCTTC.